This T cell receptor beta chain emerged from a study of T cell changes during pregnancy in multiple sclerosis. CDR3 length: 17 residues. J lost 4 bases, V lost 5 bases, and 12 bases had no gene match. CDR1 is SGDLS, CDR2 YYNGEE, per germline. Profiled with immunoSEQ multiplex PCR; TCRdb holds only in-frame clones, not every one. Of 55,000 to 80,000 clones detected, over 85% appear once; the ten largest clones hold 3.2%. This chain joins TRBV9 and TRBJ2-2, with TRBD2 matching over 9 bases. The source material was CD8+ T cells from peripheral blood mononuclear cells, sampled in the second trimester of pregnancy. The clonotype comes from a female donor with multiple sclerosis, enrolled in a pregnancy study. The CDR3 DNA follows: TGTGCCAGCAGATCGGGGTCGGCGGGAGGGCCCACCGGGGAGCTGTTTTTT. Protein product: CASRSGSAGGPTGELFF.